The sequence of this T cell receptor (beta chain) was determined in a study of cytomegalovirus exposure and HLA in healthy donors. The CDR3 length is 11 residues. V lost 3 bases and J lost 11, with 10 bases in between. Germline CDR1 reads LGHNA; CDR2 reads YNFKEQ. Both 60 Vbeta primers and 13 Jbeta primers went into the PCR. Clones were read by immunoSEQ multiplex PCR, and TCRdb kept only the in-frame ones, dropping some. The sample consists of approximately 180,000 clones, 80% to 90% of them appearing once. Specimen: PBMCs. This TCR derives from a woman between 18 and 29 years old in good health and CMV-seropositive. The chain combines TRBV4-2 with TRBJ1-1; no definite D call. The CDR3 protein is CASSQGGEAFF. DNA of the CDR3: TGTGCCAGCAGCCAGGGAGGAGAGGCTTTCTTT.